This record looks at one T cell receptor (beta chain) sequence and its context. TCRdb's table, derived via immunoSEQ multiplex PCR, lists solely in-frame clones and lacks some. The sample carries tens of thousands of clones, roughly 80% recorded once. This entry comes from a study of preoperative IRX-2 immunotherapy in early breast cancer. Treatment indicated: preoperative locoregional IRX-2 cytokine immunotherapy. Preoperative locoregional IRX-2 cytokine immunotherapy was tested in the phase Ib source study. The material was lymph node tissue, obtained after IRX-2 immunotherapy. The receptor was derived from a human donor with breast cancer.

CDR3 loop: CASSGTIGYTEAFF. The CDR3 coding sequence is TGTGCCAGCAGTGGGACGATCGGGTACACTGAAGCTTTCTTT. The chain links TRBV28 to TRBJ1-1, with D possibly matching TRBD1 (5 bases). Germline CDR1 MDHEN, CDR2 SYDVKM. This CDR3 is built from 14 residues. Trimming removed 5 bases from V and 3 bases from J, with 13 bases in between.